The 13 T cell receptor beta chains below were found in one sample sequenced in a study of blood T cell repertoires in COVID-19. Sequencing used immunoSEQ multiplex PCR; TCRdb keeps in-frame clones, though not all of them. Of 250,000 to 350,000 clones listed, approximately 90% are singletons. The sample taken for sequencing was peripheral blood. The receptors originated from a man younger than 40 with acute or convalescent COVID-19.

The chain links TRBV19 to TRBJ1-6; D is undetermined. CDR1 is LNHDA, CDR2 SQIVND, per germline (reference sequence). Between the trimmed V and J ends, which lost 4 bases and 12 bases, there was a span of 13 bases. The CDR3 totals 13 residues. CDR3 sequence reads: CASSTPPNIPLHF. The CDR3 DNA follows: TGTGCCAGTAGTACTCCACCGAACATACCCCTCCACTTT.

The J gene is TRBJ2-3, the V gene TRBV5-1, with 15 bases that match TRBD2. Trimming took 3 bases from V and 5 from J; bases not matched to a gene: 10. Germline lookup yields CDR1 SGHRS and CDR2 YFSETQ. This CDR3 has 18 amino acids. The CDR3: CASSSGGLAGGFGDTQYF. DNA of the CDR3: TGCGCCAGCAGCTCGGGAGGACTAGCGGGGGGGTTTGGAGATACGCAGTATTTT.

V usage is TRBV2 and J usage is TRBJ2-1; D possibly corresponds to TRBD1 (5 bases). Germline CDR1 reads SNHLY; CDR2 reads FYNNEI. Trimming stripped 2 bases from V and 0 bases from J, with 14 bases between. The CDR3 has 17 residues. The DNA of the CDR3 is TGTGCCAGCAGTGAATCGGCAGGGCCTAGCTCCTACAATGAGCAGTTCTTC. Translation: CASSESAGPSSYNEQFF. Variable domain in full (rest from reference TRBV2 and TRBJ2-1): EPEVTQTPSHQVTQMGQEVILRCVPISNHLYFYWYRQILGQKVEFLVSFYNNEISEKSEIFDDQFSVERPDGSNFTLKIRSTKLEDSAMYFCASSESAGPSSYNEQFFGPGTRLTVL.

This sequence joins TRBV5-6 and TRBJ1-6; 8 nucleotides agree with TRBD1. Trimming took 4 bases from V and 8 from J; bases not matched to a gene: 5. CDR3 length: 14 amino acids. Germline lookup yields CDR1 SGHDT and CDR2 YYEEEE. The CDR3 DNA follows: TGTGCCAGCAGCAGGGACAGGTTGCATTCACCCCTCCACTTT. Translation gives CASSRDRLHSPLHF.

The chain couples TRBV4-1 to TRBJ2-2; 7 bases fit TRBD2. Germline V gene lookup returns CDR1 MGHRA and CDR2 YSYEKL. The V segment lost 4 bases and the J segment 2 bases; nucleotides outside the gene matches: 1. The CDR3 covers 14 residues. CDR3 protein: CASSLAGNTGELFF. The CDR3 coding sequence is TGCGCCAGCAGCCTAGCGGGCAACACCGGGGAGCTGTTTTTT.

The chain recombines TRBV2 with TRBJ2-2, with TRBD2 matching 10 bases. Unmatched junction bases numbered 2, after V lost 6 bases and J lost 4 bases. This CDR3 has 14 amino acids. Per the germline V gene, CDR1 is SNHLY and CDR2 is FYNNEI. The CDR3 spells CASSLAGVTGELFF. The CDR3 DNA reads as TGTGCCAGCAGCCTAGCGGGAGTCACCGGGGAGCTGTTTTTT.

This clone was seen a few times. The V and J genes are TRBV5-4 and TRBJ2-1, with D tentatively TRBD1 (5 bases). Between the trimmed V and J ends, which lost 3 bases and 0 bases, there was a span of 13 bases. This CDR3 is built from 16 residues. Germline V lookup: CDR1 SGHNT, CDR2 YYREEE (reference sequence). CDR3 DNA sequence: TGTGCCAGCAGCTCCCCTTTTGACAGCTCCTACAATGAGCAGTTCTTC. Its protein product is CASSSPFDSSYNEQFF.

The rearrangement uses TRBV28 and TRBJ1-2; a possible D gene is TRBD1 (6 bases). Trimming removed 7 bases from V and 0 bases from J, with 27 bases in between. Germline CDR1 reads MDHEN; CDR2 reads SYDVKM. This CDR3 is built from 19 residues. CDR3 region: CASIRTASRLRESNYGYTF. The CDR3, as DNA: TGTGCCAGCATAAGGACAGCGAGCCGCCTAAGGGAGTCTAACTATGGCTACACCTTC.

This clone was seen a single time. This chain joins TRBV10-1 and TRBJ2-7, with 7 bases matching TRBD1. The CDR3 length is 13 residues. Germline V gene data show CDR1 as WNHNN and CDR2 as SYGVQD (reference sequence). Germline trimming cut 6 bases from V and 3 bases from J; bases unmatched to any gene: 5. Written as DNA, the CDR3 is TGCGCCAGCAGCCGGGACAGTAACTACGAGCAGTACTTC. Residues: CASSRDSNYEQYF.

V and J are TRBV5-3 and TRBJ2-6, with TRBD1 identical over 8 bases. TRBV5-3 is placed among ORFs of uncertain function. This CDR3 is 16 amino acids long. V trimming: 4 bases; J trimming: 5 bases; junction bases outside the gene matches: 8. CDR3 nucleotides: TGTGCCAGAAGCCTGGGGGACAGGCCAAGGGCCAACGTCCTGACTTTC. Its protein is CARSLGDRPRANVLTF.

This chain uses TRBV27 with TRBJ2-7; 12 bases align to TRBD2. The V and J ends lost 7 bases and 7 bases, in that order; junction bases with no gene match: 11. Germline V lookup: CDR1 MNHEY, CDR2 SMNVEV (reference sequence). This CDR3 comprises 15 residues. The CDR3 DNA is TGTGCCAGCATGAAGGCGCTAGCGGGGGGGTATGAGCAGTACTTC. This codes for CASMKALAGGYEQYF.

This clone came up once. The V and J genes are TRBV5-1 and TRBJ2-3, with 8 bases matching TRBD2. The length of the CDR3 is 18 residues. The germline V gene has CDR1 SGHRS and CDR2 YFSETQ. V was clipped by 0 bases and J by 3 bases; unmatched bases: 12. The DNA of the CDR3 is TGCGCCAGCAGCTTGGGGTCCTCCGGGGGGGCGAGGACAGATACGCAGTATTTT. This sequence encodes CASSLGSSGGARTDTQYF.

The chain is built from TRBV27 and TRBJ1-5, with TRBD1 identical over 8 bases. The length of the CDR3 is 16 residues. Germline CDR1 MNHEY, CDR2 SMNVEV (reference sequence). V gave up 2 bases and J gave up 4 bases; unmatched junction bases: 7. In DNA, the CDR3 is TGTGCCAGCAGTTTACGGCAGGGGGCTCCTAATCAGCCCCAGCATTTT. Its translation is CASSLRQGAPNQPQHF.